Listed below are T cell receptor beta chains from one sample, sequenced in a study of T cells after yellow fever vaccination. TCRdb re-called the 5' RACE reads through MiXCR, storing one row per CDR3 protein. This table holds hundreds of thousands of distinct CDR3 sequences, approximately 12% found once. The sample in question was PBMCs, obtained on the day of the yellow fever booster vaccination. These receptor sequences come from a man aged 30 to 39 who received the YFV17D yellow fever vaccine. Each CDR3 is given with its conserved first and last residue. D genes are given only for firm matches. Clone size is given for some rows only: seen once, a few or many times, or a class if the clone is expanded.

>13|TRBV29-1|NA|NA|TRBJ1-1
CSGQQGWNTEAFF
TGCAGCGGTCAACAGGGATGGAACACTGAAGCTTTCTTT
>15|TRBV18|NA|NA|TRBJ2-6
CASSLWNSGANVLTF
TGTGCCAGCTCACTCTGGAACTCTGGGGCCAACGTCCTGACTTTC
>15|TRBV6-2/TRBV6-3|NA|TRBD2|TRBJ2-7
CASSYPGGAHSEQYF
TGTGCCAGCAGTTACCCGGGAGGGGCCCATTCCGAGCAGTACTTC
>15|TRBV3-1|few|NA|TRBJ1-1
CASSPAEGRNTEAFF
TGTGCCAGCAGCCCGGCGGAGGGGAGGAACACTGAAGCTTTCTTT
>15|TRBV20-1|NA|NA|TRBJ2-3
CSARDTKGLLGTQYF
TGCAGTGCTAGAGATACAAAAGGTCTCCTGGGTACGCAGTATTTT
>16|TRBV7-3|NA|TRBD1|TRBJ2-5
CASSNRQGRPRETQYF
TGTGCCAGCAGCAACAGACAGGGCAGGCCTCGGGAGACCCAGTACTTC
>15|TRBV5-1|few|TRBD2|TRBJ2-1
CASSLMAGGQNEQFF
TGCGCCAGCAGCTTGATGGCGGGAGGGCAAAATGAGCAGTTCTTC
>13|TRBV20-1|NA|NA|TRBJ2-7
CSAFEGGSYEQYF
TGCAGTGCCTTCGAGGGGGGGAGCTACGAGCAGTACTTC
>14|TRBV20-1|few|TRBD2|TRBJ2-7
CSARPGTSPYEQYF
TGCAGTGCTAGACCCGGGACTAGTCCCTACGAGCAGTACTTC
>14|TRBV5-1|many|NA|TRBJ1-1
CASSLTTGNTEAFF
TGCGCCAGCAGCTTAACCACAGGGAACACTGAAGCTTTCTTT
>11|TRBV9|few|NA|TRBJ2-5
CASSARGTQYF
TGTGCCAGCAGCGCCAGGGGGACCCAGTACTTC
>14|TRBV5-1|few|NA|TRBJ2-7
CASSFEGRAYEQYF
TGCGCCAGCAGCTTCGAGGGCAGAGCCTACGAGCAGTACTTC
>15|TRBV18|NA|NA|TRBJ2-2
CASSPLAGDTGELFF
TGTGCCAGCTCACCTCTGGCGGGCGACACCGGGGAGCTGTTTTTT
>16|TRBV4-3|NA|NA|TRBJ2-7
CASSQDIGRVSYEQYF
TGCGCCAGCAGCCAAGATATAGGACGCGTATCCTACGAGCAGTACTTC
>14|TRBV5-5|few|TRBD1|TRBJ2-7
CASSAYRGPGEQYF
TGTGCCAGCAGCGCCTACAGGGGGCCGGGGGAGCAGTACTTC
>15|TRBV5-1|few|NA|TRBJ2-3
CASSFRTAHEDTQYF
TGCGCCAGCAGCTTTCGGACAGCCCATGAAGATACGCAGTATTTT
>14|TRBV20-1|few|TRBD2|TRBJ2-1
CSALERGIGDEQFF
TGCAGTGCCCTTGAGCGGGGGATAGGGGATGAGCAGTTCTTC
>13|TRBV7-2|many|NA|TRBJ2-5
CASSRQVQETQYF
TGTGCCAGCAGCCGACAAGTACAAGAGACCCAGTACTTC
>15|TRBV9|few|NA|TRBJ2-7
CASSPYNGVGYEQYF
TGTGCCAGCAGCCCCTACAACGGGGTCGGCTACGAGCAGTACTTC
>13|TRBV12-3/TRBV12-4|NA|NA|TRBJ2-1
CASGQGTANEQFF
TGTGCCAGCGGTCAAGGGACGGCCAATGAGCAGTTCTTC
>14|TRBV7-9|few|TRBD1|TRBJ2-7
CASSLMGRGYEQYF
TGTGCCAGCAGCTTAATGGGCAGGGGGTACGAGCAGTACTTC
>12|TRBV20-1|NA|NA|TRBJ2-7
CSVFAGTREQYF
TGCAGTGTGTTTGCGGGGACACGCGAGCAGTACTTC
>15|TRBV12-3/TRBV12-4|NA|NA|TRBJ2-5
CASSSGTELVETQYF
TGTGCCAGCAGCTCCGGGACGGAGTTGGTCGAGACCCAGTACTTC
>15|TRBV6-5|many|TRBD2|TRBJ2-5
CASSTSGFVKETQYF
TGTGCCAGCAGTACTAGCGGATTTGTAAAGGAGACCCAGTACTTC
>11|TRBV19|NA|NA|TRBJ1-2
CASGDVYGYTF
TGTGCCAGTGGGGACGTCTATGGCTACACCTTC
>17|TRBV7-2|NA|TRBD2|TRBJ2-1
CASSVQVGGGFNYEQFF
TGTGCCAGCAGCGTCCAGGTGGGCGGGGGTTTTAATTATGAGCAGTTCTTC
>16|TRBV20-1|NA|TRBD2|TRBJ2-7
CSACPILAGDDYEQYF
TGCAGTGCTTGTCCGATACTAGCGGGGGATGACTACGAGCAGTACTTC
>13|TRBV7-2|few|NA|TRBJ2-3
CASSLLQAITQYF
TGTGCCAGCAGCTTACTCCAAGCGATTACGCAGTATTTT
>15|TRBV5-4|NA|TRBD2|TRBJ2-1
CASRNPGTSGNEQFF
TGTGCCAGCAGGAACCCCGGGACTAGCGGCAATGAGCAGTTCTTC
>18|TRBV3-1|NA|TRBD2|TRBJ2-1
CASSAGTSGSPTSDEQFF
TGTGCCAGCAGCGCCGGGACTAGCGGGAGCCCTACATCGGATGAGCAGTTCTTC
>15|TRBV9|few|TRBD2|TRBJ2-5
CASALLVGGQETQYF
TGTGCCAGCGCACTTCTCGTGGGGGGGCAAGAGACCCAGTACTTC
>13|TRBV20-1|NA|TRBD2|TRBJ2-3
CSAESGSADTQYF
TGCAGTGCTGAGAGCGGGAGCGCAGATACGCAGTATTTT
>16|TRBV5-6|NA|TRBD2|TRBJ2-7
CASSSRLAGGTYEQYF
TGTGCCAGCAGCTCAAGACTAGCGGGAGGAACCTACGAGCAGTACTTC
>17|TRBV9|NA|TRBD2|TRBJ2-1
CASSVSAGRARYNEQFF
TGTGCCAGCAGCGTAAGTGCCGGGAGGGCCCGTTACAATGAGCAGTTCTTC
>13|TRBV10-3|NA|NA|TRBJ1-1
CAISSNRDTEAFF
TGTGCCATCAGCAGCAACAGGGACACTGAAGCTTTCTTT
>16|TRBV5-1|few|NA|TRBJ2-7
CASSLASGVLRHEQYF
TGCGCCAGCAGCTTGGCCTCAGGGGTCCTTCGTCACGAGCAGTACTTC
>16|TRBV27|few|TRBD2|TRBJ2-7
CASNHNSGRAVYEQYF
TGTGCCAGCAATCACAATAGCGGGAGGGCGGTTTACGAGCAGTACTTC
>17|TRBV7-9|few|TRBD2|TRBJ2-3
CASSSARGGSAPDTQYF
TGTGCCAGCAGCTCCGCGCGGGGGGGGAGCGCCCCAGATACGCAGTATTTT
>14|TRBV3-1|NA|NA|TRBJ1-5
CASSQDRVGAPQHF
TGTGCCAGCAGCCAAGATAGGGTAGGAGCGCCCCAGCATTTT
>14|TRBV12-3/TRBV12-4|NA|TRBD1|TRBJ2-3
CASSFLGGVGTQYF
TGTGCCAGCAGTTTTTTAGGGGGCGTGGGGACGCAGTATTTT
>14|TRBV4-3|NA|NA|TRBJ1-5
CASSQEPGNQSQHF
TGCGCCAGCAGCCAAGAGCCAGGGAACCAGTCCCAGCATTTT
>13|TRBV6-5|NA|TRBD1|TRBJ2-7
CASSWGQLDEQYF
TGTGCCAGCAGTTGGGGACAGTTGGACGAGCAGTACTTC